The clone carrying this T cell receptor (beta chain) was detected a few times. Its target is unknown. The listed genes are named as in mouse. The read terminates 4 residues ahead of where the CDR3 ends, so the germline J gene completes it. Once RNA had been extracted, it was reverse transcribed into cDNA to act as the sequencing template. The table came from immunoSEQ multiplex PCR; TCRdb's copy has only in-frame clones and leaves some out. The sample contains about 110,000 clones, none of them singletons. The data derive from a study of CD8+ T cells in alopecia areata. As for the study in general: Graft recipients were approximately 6-11-week-old female C3H/HeJ mice, and donor skin originated from approximately 6-12-month-old C3H/HeJ mice with spontaneous alopecia.

The CDR3 is 15 amino acids. Germline V CDR1 and CDR2: NSHNY, SYGAGN. V lost 5 bases to trimming and J lost 3 bases; unmatched junction nucleotides: 7. Study-wide findings and caveats: Sequence data from scalp samples additionally include resident alphabeta T cells of normal skin.

Sequenced input: lesional skin. The rearrangement joins TRBV13-1 to TRBJ2-2, with 7 positions matching TRBD2. The TCR sequence derives from a C3H/HeJ mouse with alopecia areata. The strain bears MHC haplotype H2-k. CDR3 amino acids: CASSRWGTHTGQLYF. The CDR3 DNA, read in part, is TGTGCCAGCAGCCGCTGGGGGACTCACACCGGG.